This passage covers 2 T cell receptor beta chains from one sample sequenced in a study of cytomegalovirus exposure and HLA in healthy donors. This PCR relied on a set of 60 Vbeta primers and 13 Jbeta primers. The assay was immunoSEQ multiplex PCR, and TCRdb's table has in-frame clones only and misses some. The profile shows 110,000 or so clones, roughly 87% of them singletons. The sequenced sample was PBMCs. The source is a young woman in good health and CMV-seronegative.

The chain couples TRBV4-1 to TRBJ2-5, with TRBD1 matching 10 bases. Germline lookup yields CDR1 MGHRA and CDR2 YSYEKL. The CDR3 loop spans 18 amino acids. V gave up 2 bases and J gave up 2 bases; unmatched junction bases: 11. This CDR3 is CASSQPGQGLGLQETQYF. CDR3 DNA sequence: TGCGCCAGCAGCCAACCGGGACAGGGGTTGGGTTTACAAGAGACCCAGTACTTC.

V is TRBV6-5 and J is TRBJ1-4, with D hard to call. The germline V and J ends were trimmed by 2 bases and 8 bases, with 6 bases remaining between them. Germline CDR1 and CDR2: MNHEY and SVGAGI. The CDR3 has 12 residues. The CDR3 DNA reads as TGTGCCAGCAGTTACACCGGGGAAAAACTGTTTTTT. This gives the protein CASSYTGEKLFF.